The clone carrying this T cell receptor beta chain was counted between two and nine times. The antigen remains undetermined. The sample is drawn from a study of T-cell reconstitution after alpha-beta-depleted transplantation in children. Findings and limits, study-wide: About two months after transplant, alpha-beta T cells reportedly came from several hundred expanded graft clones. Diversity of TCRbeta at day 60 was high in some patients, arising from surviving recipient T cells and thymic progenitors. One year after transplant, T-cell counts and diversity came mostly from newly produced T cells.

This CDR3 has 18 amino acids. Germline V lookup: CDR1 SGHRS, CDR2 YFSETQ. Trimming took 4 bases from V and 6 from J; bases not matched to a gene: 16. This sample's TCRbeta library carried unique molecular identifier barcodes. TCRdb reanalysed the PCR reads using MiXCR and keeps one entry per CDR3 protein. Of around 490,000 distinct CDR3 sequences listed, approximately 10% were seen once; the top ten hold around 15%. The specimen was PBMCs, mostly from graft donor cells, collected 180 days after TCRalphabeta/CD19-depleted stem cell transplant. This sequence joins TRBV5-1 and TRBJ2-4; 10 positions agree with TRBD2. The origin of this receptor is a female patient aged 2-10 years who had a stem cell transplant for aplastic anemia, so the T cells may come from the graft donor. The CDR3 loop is CASSLAWTSGSGGNIQYF. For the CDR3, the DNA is TGCGCCAGCAGCCTAGCCTGGACTAGCGGTAGTGGGGGAAACATTCAGTACTTC.